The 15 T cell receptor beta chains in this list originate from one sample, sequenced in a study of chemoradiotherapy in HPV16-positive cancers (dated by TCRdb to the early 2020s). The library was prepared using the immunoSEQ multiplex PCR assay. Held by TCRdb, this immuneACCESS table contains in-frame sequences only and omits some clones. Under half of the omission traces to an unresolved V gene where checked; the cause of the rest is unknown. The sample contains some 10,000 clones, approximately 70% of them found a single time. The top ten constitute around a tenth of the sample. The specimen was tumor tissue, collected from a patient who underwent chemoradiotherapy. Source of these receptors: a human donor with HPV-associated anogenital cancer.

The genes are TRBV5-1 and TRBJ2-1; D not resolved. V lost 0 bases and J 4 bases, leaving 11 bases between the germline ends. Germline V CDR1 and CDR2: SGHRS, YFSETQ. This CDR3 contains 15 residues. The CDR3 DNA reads TGCGCCAGCAGCTTGGAACAGATGTTTTACAATGAGCAGTTCTTC. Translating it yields CASSLEQMFYNEQFF.

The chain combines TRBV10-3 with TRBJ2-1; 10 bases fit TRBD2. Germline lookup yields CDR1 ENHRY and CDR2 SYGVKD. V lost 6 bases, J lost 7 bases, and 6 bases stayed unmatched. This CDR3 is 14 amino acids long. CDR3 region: CAIRGSGRGNEQFF. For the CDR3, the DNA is TGTGCCATCAGAGGGAGCGGGAGGGGGAATGAGCAGTTCTTC.

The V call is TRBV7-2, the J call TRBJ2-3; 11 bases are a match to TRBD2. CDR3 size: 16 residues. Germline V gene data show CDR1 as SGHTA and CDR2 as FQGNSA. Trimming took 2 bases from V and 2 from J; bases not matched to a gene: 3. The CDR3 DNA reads TGTGCCAGCAGCTTACTAGCGGGGGGACCCACAGATACGCAGTATTTT. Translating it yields CASSLLAGGPTDTQYF.

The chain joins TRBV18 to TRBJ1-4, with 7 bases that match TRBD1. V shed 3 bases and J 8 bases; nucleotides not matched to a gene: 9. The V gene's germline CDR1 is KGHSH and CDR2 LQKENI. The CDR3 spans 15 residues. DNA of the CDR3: TGTGCCAGCTCACCGAGGGACAGTTTTGGGGAAAAACTGTTTTTT. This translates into CASSPRDSFGEKLFF.

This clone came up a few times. The CDR3 nucleotides are TGTGCCAGCAGCTTATCGACAGGGTCCTTATACGAGCAGTACTTC. Encoded protein: CASSLSTGSLYEQYF. The chain links TRBV7-2 to TRBJ2-7; 7 bases match TRBD1. V was clipped by 2 bases and J by 4 bases; unmatched bases: 8. The length of the CDR3 is 15 residues. Germline CDR1 reads SGHTA; CDR2 reads FQGNSA.

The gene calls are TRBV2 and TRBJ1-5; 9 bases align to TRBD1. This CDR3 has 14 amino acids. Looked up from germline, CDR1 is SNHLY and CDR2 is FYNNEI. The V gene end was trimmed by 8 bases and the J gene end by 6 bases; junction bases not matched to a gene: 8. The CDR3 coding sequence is TGTGCCAGCCACCCTGACAGGGGGAGTCAGCCCCAGCATTTT. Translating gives CASHPDRGSQPQHF.

As DNA, the CDR3 is TGTGCCAGCAGCGTCCACGGGACTCCTAACGAGCAGTACTTC. The encoded protein is CASSVHGTPNEQYF. The chain joins TRBV9 to TRBJ2-7; possible D gene TRBD2, 6 bases. The ends were cut back, 2 bases at V and 5 bases at J, with 14 bases in the middle. CDR1 SGDLS and CDR2 YYNGEE come from the germline V gene. The CDR3 is made up of 14 amino acids.

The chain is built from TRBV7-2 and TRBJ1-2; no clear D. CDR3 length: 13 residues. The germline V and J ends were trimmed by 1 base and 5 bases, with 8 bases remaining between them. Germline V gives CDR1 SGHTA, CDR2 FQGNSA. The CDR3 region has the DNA TGTGCCAGCAGCTTAGGACGGAGATATGGCTACACCTTC. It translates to CASSLGRRYGYTF.

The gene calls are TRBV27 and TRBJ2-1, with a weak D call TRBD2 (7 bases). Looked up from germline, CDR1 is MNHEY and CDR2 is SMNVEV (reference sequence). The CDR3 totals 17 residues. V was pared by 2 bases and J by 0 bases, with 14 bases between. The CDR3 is CASSLPEGGGSYNEQFF. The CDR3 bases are TGTGCCAGCAGTTTACCCGAGGGAGGGGGCTCCTACAATGAGCAGTTCTTC.

The DNA for the CDR3 is TGTGCCAGCAGCTTAAGGCTAGCGGGGGGGAATGAGCAGTTCTTC. This sequence encodes CASSLRLAGGNEQFF. V and J are TRBV7-3 and TRBJ2-1; 12 positions agree with TRBD2. The V gene end was trimmed by 1 base and the J gene end by 7 bases; junction bases not matched to a gene: 2. Germline-derived CDR1 and CDR2 are SGHTA and FQGTGA. This CDR3 has 15 amino acids.

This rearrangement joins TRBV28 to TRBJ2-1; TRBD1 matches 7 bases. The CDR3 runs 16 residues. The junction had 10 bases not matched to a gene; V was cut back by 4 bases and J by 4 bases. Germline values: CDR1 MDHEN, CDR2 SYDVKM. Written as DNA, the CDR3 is TGTGCCAGCAGTTCACTAAGACAGGGAAGGTACAATGAGCAGTTCTTC. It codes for CASSSLRQGRYNEQFF.

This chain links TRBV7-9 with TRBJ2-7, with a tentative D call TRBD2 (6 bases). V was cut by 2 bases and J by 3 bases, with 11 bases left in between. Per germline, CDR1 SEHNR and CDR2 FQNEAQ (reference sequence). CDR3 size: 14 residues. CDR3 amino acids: CASSLRGGVYEQYF. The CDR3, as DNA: TGTGCCAGCAGCTTACGGGGCGGGGTCTACGAGCAGTACTTC.

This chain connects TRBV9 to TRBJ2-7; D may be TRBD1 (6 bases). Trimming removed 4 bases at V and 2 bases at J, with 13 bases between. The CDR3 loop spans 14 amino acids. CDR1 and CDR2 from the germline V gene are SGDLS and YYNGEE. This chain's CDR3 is CASSRTGTTYEQYF. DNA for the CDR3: TGTGCCAGCAGCCGGACCGGGACAACCTACGAGCAGTACTTC.

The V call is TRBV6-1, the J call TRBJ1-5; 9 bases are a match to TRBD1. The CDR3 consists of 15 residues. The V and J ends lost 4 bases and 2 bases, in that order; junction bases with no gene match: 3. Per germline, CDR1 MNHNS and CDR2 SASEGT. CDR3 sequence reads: CASSGTGEGNQPQHF. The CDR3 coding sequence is TGTGCCAGCAGTGGGACAGGGGAAGGCAATCAGCCCCAGCATTTT.

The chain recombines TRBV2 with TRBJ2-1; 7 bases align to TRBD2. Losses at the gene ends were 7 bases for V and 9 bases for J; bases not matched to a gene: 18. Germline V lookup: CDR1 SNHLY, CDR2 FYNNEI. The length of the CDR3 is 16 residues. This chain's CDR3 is CASTLGEGLGMVEQFF. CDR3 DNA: TGTGCCAGCACTCTGGGGGAGGGATTGGGTATGGTTGAGCAGTTCTTC.